The source of this T cell receptor (beta chain) is a study of CD8 T cells in ankylosing spondylitis. Findings and limits, study-wide: Blood from ankylosing spondylitis patients appeared to carry a characteristic roughly eight-variant TCR beta motif. Disease-linked clones proved CD8+ and comparatively uncommon in peripheral blood.

Researchers built TCR beta libraries using quantitative 5'-RACE with molecular barcodes. TCRdb itself ran the 5' RACE reads through MiXCR, one entry per CDR3 protein. The sample has a few hundred thousand distinct CDR3 sequences; about 22% are singletons. This clonotype was seen at least ten times. What it binds is not known. Germline loops: CDR1 SQVTM, CDR2 ANQGSEA. Trimming pared 6 bases from V and 6 bases from J, leaving 15 bases between. CDR3 size: 12 residues. The receptor was isolated from a male donor with ankylosing spondylitis. The gene calls are TRBV29-1 and TRBJ2-7; TRBD1 might be the D (6 bases). Material for sequencing was blood, either unsorted or a sorted T cell fraction (not recorded which). The CDR3 sequence is CSVSRGRVEQYF. The DNA of the CDR3 is TGCAGCGTCTCCAGGGGACGGGTCGAGCAGTACTTC.